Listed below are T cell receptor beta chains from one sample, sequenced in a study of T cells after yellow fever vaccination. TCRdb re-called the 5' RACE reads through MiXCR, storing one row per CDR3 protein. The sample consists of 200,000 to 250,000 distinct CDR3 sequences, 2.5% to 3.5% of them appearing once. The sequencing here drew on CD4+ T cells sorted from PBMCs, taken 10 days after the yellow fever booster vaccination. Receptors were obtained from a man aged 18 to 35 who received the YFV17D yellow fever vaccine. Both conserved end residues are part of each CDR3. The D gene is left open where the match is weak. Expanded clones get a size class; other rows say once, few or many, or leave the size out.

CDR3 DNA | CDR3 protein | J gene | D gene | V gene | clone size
TGTGCCAGCAGCCTCTCCCCATGGGAGGGATCACCCCTCCACTTT | CASSLSPWEGSPLHF | TRBJ1-6 | NA | TRBV7-9 | few
TGTGCCAGCAGCGCGTTTAGCGGGGTTGGAGATACGCAGTATTTT | CASSAFSGVGDTQYF | TRBJ2-3 | TRBD2 | TRBV9 | few
TGTGCCAGCACCACCAGTTGGGGGGAGGTCAAACTGTTTTTT | CASTTSWGEVKLFF | TRBJ1-4 | NA | TRBV6-6 | many
TGCAGCGCTTCGCTACCCCTTATCGGAGATACGCAGTATTTT | CSASLPLIGDTQYF | TRBJ2-3 | NA | TRBV29-1 | many
TGTGCCAGCGGTCTAGTCGGAGAGACCCAGTACTTC | CASGLVGETQYF | TRBJ2-5 | NA | TRBV3-1 | few
TGTGCCACCCGGGGTAGCGGGGCCTCCTACAATGAGCAGTTCTTC | CATRGSGASYNEQFF | TRBJ2-1 | TRBD2 | TRBV10-3 | many
TGTGCCAGCAGCTTGGGGGGGGCGGTCTACAATGAGCAGTTCTTC | CASSLGGAVYNEQFF | TRBJ2-1 | NA | TRBV7-2 | many
TGTGCCAGCAGTTTAGGGCCGCGCTACGAGCAGTACTTC | CASSLGPRYEQYF | TRBJ2-7 | NA | TRBV12-3/TRBV12-4 | NA
TGCAGTGCTCGGACTAGCGGGGGAAGGGGTAGCACAGATACGCAGTATTTT | CSARTSGGRGSTDTQYF | TRBJ2-3 | TRBD2 | TRBV20-1 | many
TGTGCCTGGAGTCGGACTAGCGGGGTAGGGGAGACCCAGTACTTC | CAWSRTSGVGETQYF | TRBJ2-5 | TRBD2 | TRBV30 | NA
TGTGCCAGCAGCTTAAGTCGGCGAATTAGAGGACACGGGGTGGGCAATCAGCCCCAGCATTTT | CASSLSRRIRGHGVGNQPQHF | TRBJ1-5 | NA | TRBV7-3 | NA
TGCGCCAGCAGTCCTCTAGCGGGGGCCACCGGGGAGCTGTTTTTT | CASSPLAGATGELFF | TRBJ2-2 | TRBD2 | TRBV4-3 | few
TGCGCCAGCAGCCAGGAACCGAGGAATACCCAGTACTTC | CASSQEPRNTQYF | TRBJ2-5 | NA | TRBV4-3 | NA
TGTGCCAGCAGCTTAATGTCTAAAGAGACCCAGTACTTC | CASSLMSKETQYF | TRBJ2-5 | NA | TRBV7-3 | many
TGTGCCAGCCCAGGGGCCTCGAACACTGAAGCTTTCTTT | CASPGASNTEAFF | TRBJ1-1 | NA | TRBV12-3/TRBV12-4 | few
TGTGCCAGCAGCTTAATGGGTGGAGCTAATGAAAAACTGTTTTTT | CASSLMGGANEKLFF | TRBJ1-4 | NA | TRBV7-3 | few
TGTGCCATCAGTGAGACTGGCACAGATACGCAGTATTTT | CAISETGTDTQYF | TRBJ2-3 | NA | TRBV10-3 | many
TGTGCCAGCAGTCCACCGGGACAGAGCAATCAGCCCCAGCATTTT | CASSPPGQSNQPQHF | TRBJ1-5 | TRBD1 | TRBV12-3/TRBV12-4 | many
TGCGCCAGCAGCCACGCGACAGGGACAGATACGCAGTATTTT | CASSHATGTDTQYF | TRBJ2-3 | TRBD1 | TRBV5-1 | NA
TGTGCCAGCGCTTTGGAGGGGGGGCCACATACGCAGTATTTT | CASALEGGPHTQYF | TRBJ2-3 | NA | TRBV3-1 | few
TGTGCCAGCAGCTTTTGGGACAGGGCGAACTACGAGCAGTACTTC | CASSFWDRANYEQYF | TRBJ2-7 | TRBD1 | TRBV5-4 | NA
TGTGCCAGCAGCCACCCGGGGGTTGCAGAGCAGTACTTC | CASSHPGVAEQYF | TRBJ2-7 | NA | TRBV11-2 | few
TGCAGTGCTAGAGACACCAAAGAGGACGGGCAGCCCCAGCATTTT | CSARDTKEDGQPQHF | TRBJ1-5 | NA | TRBV20-1 | NA
TGTGCCAGCAGTTACTTTCCCGGACAGGGAGACACTGAAGCTTTCTTT | CASSYFPGQGDTEAFF | TRBJ1-1 | TRBD1 | TRBV6-5 | NA
TGTGCCAGCAGCTTCAACAGGGGGCTCCCTATTGAGCAGTTCTTC | CASSFNRGLPIEQFF | TRBJ2-1 | TRBD1 | TRBV7-2 | few
TGTGCCAGCAGCCCGTTTGGGGGGGCAAGCGCAGATACGCAGTATTTT | CASSPFGGASADTQYF | TRBJ2-3 | NA | TRBV5-5 | many
TGTGCCAGCAGCCCAAGGGAGGTGGTTCTGACTGAAGCTTTCTTT | CASSPREVVLTEAFF | TRBJ1-1 | NA | TRBV7-9 | many
TGTGCCAGCAGTGCATACAGGGACGGCGGAAACACCATATATTTT | CASSAYRDGGNTIYF | TRBJ1-3 | NA | TRBV3-1 | many
TGTGCCAGCAGCCAACGGGGACAGGGGGCCCCCGGGGAGCTGTTTTTT | CASSQRGQGAPGELFF | TRBJ2-2 | TRBD1 | TRBV4-2 | few
TGTGCCAGCAGCCCTACAGGGTTCCAAGAGACCCAGTACTTC | CASSPTGFQETQYF | TRBJ2-5 | NA | TRBV5-4 | few